Below, 18 T cell receptor beta chains from the same sample are listed, as sequenced in a study of cytomegalovirus exposure and HLA in healthy donors. 60 Vbeta and 13 Jbeta primers were used in PCR. This table comes from immunoSEQ multiplex PCR, and its TCRdb copy is limited to in-frame clones, with some not included. The sample contains about 140,000 clones, around four fifths of which appear only once. Sequencing was done on a sample of PBMCs. These receptors came from a man aged 30-40 years in good health and CMV-seropositive.

The rearrangement links TRBV6-1 to TRBJ2-7; 10 bases line up with TRBD1. Germline values: CDR1 MNHNS, CDR2 SASEGT. The CDR3 length is 15 residues. The trim removed 8 bases at V and 3 bases at J, leaving 10 bases unmatched. CDR3 sequence reads: CASWNPGTGVYEQYF. The CDR3 bases are TGTGCCAGCTGGAATCCCGGGACAGGGGTCTACGAGCAGTACTTC.

This sequence joins TRBV5-1 and TRBJ2-1, with D unclear. The V and J ends lost 4 bases and 3 bases respectively, with 2 bases between them. The CDR3 runs 11 residues. Germline CDR1 and CDR2: SGHRS and YFSETQ. The CDR3 is CASSLYNEQFF. The CDR3 DNA sequence: TGCGCCAGCAGCCTCTACAATGAGCAGTTCTTC.

The chain carries TRBV28 and TRBJ1-2; 8 bases are a match to TRBD1. CDR1 and CDR2 from the germline V gene are MDHEN and SYDVKM. V lost 4 bases to trimming and J lost 7 bases; unmatched junction nucleotides: 2. This CDR3 comprises 12 residues. The chain's CDR3 is CASSWQGAGYTF. The CDR3 nucleotides read TGTGCCAGCAGTTGGCAGGGGGCTGGCTACACCTTC.

The J gene is TRBJ1-5, the V gene TRBV15, with D unclear. The ends were cut back, 3 bases at V and 10 bases at J, with 10 bases in the middle. The CDR3 is 12 amino acids. The germline gives CDR1 LNHNV, CDR2 YYDKDF (reference sequence). Here the CDR3 DNA reads TGTGCCACCAGCAGTGTCCCAGGACCCCAGCATTTT. This translates into CATSSVPGPQHF.

The chain recombines TRBV2 with TRBJ2-5; 9 bases line up with TRBD2. The length of the CDR3 is 14 residues. CDR1 is SNHLY, CDR2 FYNNEI, per germline. After removal of 7 bases from V and 2 bases from J, the junction contained 5 bases not matched to a gene. CDR3 bases: TGTGCCAGCACCAGACTAGCGGCTCAAGAGACCCAGTACTTC. Its protein is CASTRLAAQETQYF.

This chain uses TRBV5-1 with TRBJ2-1, with 13 bases matching TRBD2. V lost 3 bases and J lost 9; bases outside the gene matches: 12. The length of the CDR3 is 17 residues. Germline V gene lookup returns CDR1 SGHRS and CDR2 YFSETQ. The CDR3 region has the DNA TGCGCCAGCAGCTACTATTCCGGGACTAGCGGGAAGGGTGAGCAGTTCTTC. Translated: CASSYYSGTSGKGEQFF.

This chain connects TRBV7-9 to TRBJ1-3, with D unresolved. CDR3 length: 15 amino acids. Per the germline V gene, CDR1 is SEHNR and CDR2 is FQNEAQ (reference sequence). V was clipped by 4 bases and J by 4 bases, with 14 bases between them. The CDR3 DNA sequence: TGTGCCAGCAGCTCGCCTAAAATGCGGGGAAACACCATATATTTT. Amino acid sequence: CASSSPKMRGNTIYF. The full variable domain, rest sourced from reference TRBV7-9 and TRBJ1-3, is DTGVSQNPRHKITKRGQNVTFRCDPISEHNRLYWYRQTLGQGPEFLTYFQNEAQLEKSRLLSDRFSAERPKGSFSTLEIQRTEQGDSAMYLCASSSPKMRGNTIYFGEGSWLTVV.

The J gene is TRBJ2-2, the V gene TRBV4-1; TRBD1 matches at 7 bases. Per germline, CDR1 MGHRA and CDR2 YSYEKL. V dropped 0 bases and J dropped 2; count of bases not matched to a gene: 12. The CDR3 spans 19 residues. The CDR3 nucleotides read TGCGCCAGCAGCCAAGATCGATTTTGGCAGGGGGATAACACCGGGGAGCTGTTTTTT. Amino acids: CASSQDRFWQGDNTGELFF.

The chain links TRBV29-1 to TRBJ2-2; 8 bases map to TRBD1. J was trimmed by 2 bases and V by 4 bases; bases with no gene match: 3. Germline V lookup: CDR1 SQVTM, CDR2 ANQGSEA. The CDR3 covers 14 residues. CDR3 nucleotide sequence: TGCAGCGTTGGGACAGGGTTCAACACCGGGGAGCTGTTTTTT. It specifies CSVGTGFNTGELFF.

This clone occurred once. The chain is built from TRBV14 and TRBJ2-2; TRBD1 aligns across 9 bases. J gave up 0 bases and V 2 bases, and 1 base lay outside the gene matches. The germline V gene encodes CDR1 SGHDN and CDR2 FVKESK. This CDR3 is 16 amino acids long. The CDR3 loop is CASSQRQGANTGELFF. Written as DNA, the CDR3 is TGTGCCAGCAGCCAAAGACAGGGGGCGAACACCGGGGAGCTGTTTTTT.

The rearrangement joins TRBV28 to TRBJ1-6; D remains ambiguous. This CDR3 region has 15 residues. The V gene lost 1 base and the J gene lost 6 bases, with 10 bases spanning the gap. The V gene's germline CDR1 is MDHEN and CDR2 SYDVKM. Here the CDR3 DNA reads TGTGCCAGCAGTTTATTGGAGTCGGGTAATTCACCCCTCCACTTT. This encodes CASSLLESGNSPLHF.

There are a few counts of this clone. The chain joins TRBV19 to TRBJ1-1; 9 bases agree with TRBD1. V trimming: 10 bases; J trimming: 2 bases; junction bases outside the gene matches: 5. CDR1 LNHDA and CDR2 SQIVND come from the germline V gene (reference sequence). This CDR3 has 13 residues. CDR3 residues: CATRDRENTEAFF. The CDR3 nucleotides read TGTGCCACCCGGGACAGGGAAAACACTGAAGCTTTCTTT.

This chain joins TRBV5-5 and TRBJ2-5; unclear D gene. The CDR3 has 13 amino acids. Trimming took off 0 bases at V and 5 bases at J, with 8 bases between the two ends. Per the germline V gene, CDR1 is SGHKS and CDR2 is YYEKEE (reference sequence). Written as DNA, the CDR3 is TGTGCCAGCAGCTTGGGGGCCATGGAGACCCAGTACTTC. It yields the protein CASSLGAMETQYF.

V usage is TRBV5-1 and J usage is TRBJ2-5; TRBD2 matches at 10 bases. Trimming cost V 0 bases and J 1 base; bases outside gene matches: 9. CDR3 length: 18 amino acids. Germline V gene data show CDR1 as SGHRS and CDR2 as YFSETQ. This chain's CDR3 is CASSLGRTSGSPQETQYF. Here the CDR3 DNA reads TGCGCCAGCAGCTTGGGGCGGACTAGCGGCTCTCCCCAAGAGACCCAGTACTTC.

The chain carries TRBV28 and TRBJ1-3; D uncertain. The CDR3 has 16 residues. Trimming stripped 6 bases from V and 0 bases from J, with 15 bases between. Per the germline V gene, CDR1 is MDHEN and CDR2 is SYDVKM. CDR3 sequence reads: CASSYLSGPSGNTIYF. CDR3 coding DNA: TGTGCCAGCAGCTACCTCTCAGGCCCCTCTGGAAACACCATATATTTT.

The chain combines TRBV7-2 with TRBJ2-3; 12 nucleotides line up with TRBD2. The CDR3 is 18 residues long. Germline V CDR1 and CDR2: SGHTA, FQGNSA. Unmatched junction bases numbered 6, after V lost 2 bases and J lost 0 bases. CDR3 protein: CASSLSASGGVSTDTQYF. The CDR3 DNA reads as TGTGCCAGCAGCTTATCGGCTAGCGGGGGGGTAAGCACAGATACGCAGTATTTT.

The chain uses TRBV12-1 and TRBJ2-7; the table names TRBD2, a call not compared with the DNA. TRBV12-1 is a known pseudogene. The CDR3 has 17 amino acids. For the CDR3, the DNA is TGTGCCAGCAGCTTTGCGCGTAGGCGGGGGGGAAAGGACGAGCAGTACTTC. Translation: CASSFARRRGGKDEQYF.

J is TRBJ2-2 and V is TRBV29-1; 10 bases fit TRBD2. Germline CDR1 and CDR2: SQVTM and ANQGSEA. There are 15 residues in the CDR3. Trimming removed 3 bases from V and 1 base from J; junction bases left unmatched: 2. Written as DNA, the CDR3 is TGCAGCGTTGATGCTAGCGGGGGGAACACCGGGGAGCTGTTTTTT. It is translated as CSVDASGGNTGELFF.